One and the same sample provided the 21 T cell receptor beta chains below, sequenced in a study of beta chain features in type 1 diabetes. The isolated RNA, all of it, was reverse transcribed, so expressed TCRB transcripts were what got sequenced. The repertoire was sequenced with immunoSEQ multiplex PCR; TCRdb's copy has only in-frame clones and lacks some. The table lists some 47,000 clones, approximately 40% of them singletons. Study-level results: Patients with Type 1 diabetes showed moderately but significantly shorter TCRB CDR3s in all four CD4+ subsets.

For these TCRs, the target antigens are not known. The specimen was stem cell memory CD4+ T cells from blood. All receptors come from a man aged 30 to 39 with type 1 diabetes.

V usage is TRBV19 and J usage is TRBJ1-5, with D perhaps matching TRBD1 (6 bases). V gave up 6 bases and J gave up 4 bases, with 16 bases separating them. The CDR3 sequence is 15 residues long. The V gene's germline CDR1 is LNHDA and CDR2 SQIVND (reference sequence). As DNA, the CDR3 is TGTGCCAGTAGCCCGATTGGGGGCGGAAATCAGCCCCAGCATTTT. As protein: CASSPIGGGNQPQHF.

The chain carries TRBV7-3 and TRBJ2-1, with 7 nucleotides matching TRBD2. This CDR3 spans 13 amino acids. Germline V gene lookup returns CDR1 SGHTA and CDR2 FQGTGA. V dropped 4 bases and J dropped 4; count of bases not matched to a gene: 1. The CDR3 protein is CASSSGLYNEQFF. As DNA, the CDR3 is TGTGCCAGCAGCTCGGGACTATACAATGAGCAGTTCTTC.

The chain employs TRBV4-3 and TRBJ2-7, with TRBD2 matching over 8 bases. The CDR3 sequence is 16 residues long. In germline, CDR1 is LGHNA, CDR2 YSLEER. J lost 1 base, V lost 0 bases, and 5 bases had no gene match. This CDR3 is CASSQDVLAGSYEQYF. The DNA for the CDR3 is TGCGCCAGCAGCCAAGATGTTCTAGCGGGTTCCTACGAGCAGTACTTC.

The gene calls are TRBV28 and TRBJ2-1; 8 bases align to TRBD1. Germline CDR1 and CDR2: MDHEN and SYDVKM. V dropped 4 bases and J dropped 7; count of bases not matched to a gene: 3. The CDR3 has 13 residues. The CDR3 region has the DNA TGTGCCAGCAGTTGGACAGGGCCTAATGAGCAGTTCTTC. Translating it yields CASSWTGPNEQFF.

This clone has more than one count but fewer than ten. The chain carries TRBV7-2 and TRBJ2-7; D is perhaps TRBD2 (5 bases). The V gene's germline CDR1 is SGHTA and CDR2 FQGNSA. The CDR3 has 15 amino acids. With 1 base removed from V and 0 bases from J, the gap between germline ends came to 10 bases. The CDR3 spells CASSLGGSASYEQYF. In DNA form, the CDR3 reads TGTGCCAGCAGCTTAGGAGGGTCGGCCTCCTACGAGCAGTACTTC.

The V and J genes are TRBV5-1 and TRBJ2-7; D might be TRBD1 (6 bases). The CDR3 extends over 16 amino acids. Germline lookup yields CDR1 SGHRS and CDR2 YFSETQ. Trimming removed 0 bases at V and 6 bases at J, with 19 bases between. CDR3 coding DNA: TGCGCCAGCAGCTTGGCGACGAGACAGGACCAGGGCGAGCAGTACTTC. Protein: CASSLATRQDQGEQYF. Full variable domain (missing parts from reference TRBV5-1 and TRBJ2-7): KAGVTQTPRYLIKTRGQQVTLSCSPISGHRSVSWYQQTPGQGLQFLFEYFSETQRNKGNFPGRFSGRQFSNSRSEMNVSTLELGDSALYLCASSLATRQDQGEQYFGPGTRLTVT.

This clone was observed a few times. V usage is TRBV19 and J usage is TRBJ1-1; D may be TRBD1 (6 bases). V was shortened by 3 bases and J by 1 base, with 15 bases between the two germline ends. Germline V gene lookup returns CDR1 LNHDA and CDR2 SQIVND (reference sequence). This CDR3 comprises 16 residues. The CDR3 DNA sequence: TGTGCCAGTAGTATGGGGTGGGGGCAGCAGAACACTGAAGCTTTCTTT. Encoded protein: CASSMGWGQQNTEAFF. Full variable domain (missing parts from reference TRBV19 and TRBJ1-1): DGGITQSPKYLFRKEGQNVTLSCEQNLNHDAMYWYRQDPGQGLRLIYYSQIVNDFQKGDIAEGYSVSREKKESFPLTVTSAQKNPTAFYLCASSMGWGQQNTEAFFGQGTRLTVV.

V and J are TRBV7-9 and TRBJ1-1, with D hard to call. The CDR3 is 14 amino acids. The V gene lost 1 base and the J gene lost 2 bases, with 8 bases spanning the gap. Germline CDR1 is SEHNR and CDR2 is FQNEAQ (reference sequence). The CDR3 DNA reads as TGTGCCAGCAGCTTAGAGGCGGATAACACTGAAGCTTTCTTT. Amino acids: CASSLEADNTEAFF.

The gene calls are TRBV2 and TRBJ1-1; TRBD1 matches at 7 bases. Trimming removed 4 bases from V and 1 base from J; junction bases left unmatched: 0. This CDR3 has 13 amino acids. Germline CDR1 SNHLY, CDR2 FYNNEI. This chain's CDR3 is CASSGQGNTEAFF. CDR3 bases: TGTGCCAGCAGTGGACAGGGGAACACTGAAGCTTTCTTT.

This clone was found a few times. The chain carries TRBV29-1 and TRBJ1-2; 8 bases match TRBD1. Germline CDR1 and CDR2: SQVTM and ANQGSEA. V lost 5 bases to trimming and J lost 8 bases; unmatched junction nucleotides: 10. The CDR3 consists of 13 residues. This chain's CDR3 is CSVIGQGAGGYTF. The CDR3 nucleotides read TGCAGCGTTATAGGCCAGGGGGCCGGAGGCTACACCTTC.

The V gene is TRBV7-2, the J gene TRBJ1-1; 8 nucleotides align to TRBD1. This CDR3 has 14 amino acids. The germline gives CDR1 SGHTA, CDR2 FQGNSA. Germline trimming cut 3 bases from V and 7 bases from J; bases unmatched to any gene: 7. The CDR3 protein is CASSFGQGSFEAFF. The CDR3 DNA is TGTGCCAGCAGCTTCGGACAGGGATCTTTTGAAGCTTTCTTT.

The chain carries TRBV7-9 and TRBJ2-7, with 9 bases fitting TRBD1. Germline V lookup: CDR1 SEHNR, CDR2 FQNEAQ (reference sequence). The CDR3 covers 15 residues. The trim removed 4 bases at V and 4 bases at J, leaving 8 bases unmatched. The CDR3 region is CASSSGTGHQYEQYF. The DNA for the CDR3 is TGTGCCAGCAGCTCCGGGACAGGGCACCAATACGAGCAGTACTTC.

This chain joins TRBV7-9 and TRBJ2-1; possibly TRBD2 for D (5 bases). The CDR3 has 15 residues. V gave up 2 bases and J gave up 7 bases, with 15 bases separating them. CDR1 and CDR2 from the germline V gene are SEHNR and FQNEAQ (reference sequence). The CDR3 loop is CASSLQRTSVNEQFF. Written as DNA, the CDR3 is TGTGCCAGCAGCTTACAGCGGACCTCGGTGAATGAGCAGTTCTTC.

The gene calls are TRBV14 and TRBJ2-1; 9 bases align to TRBD1. Germline lookup yields CDR1 SGHDN and CDR2 FVKESK. The CDR3 consists of 15 residues. V dropped 4 bases and J dropped 9; count of bases not matched to a gene: 10. This CDR3 is CASSPRRDRVGEQFF. The CDR3 DNA reads as TGTGCCAGCAGCCCCCGGCGGGACAGGGTCGGTGAGCAGTTCTTC.

The rearrangement links TRBV11-2 to TRBJ2-7, with D possibly being TRBD1 (6 bases). CDR3 size: 14 residues. V was shortened by 3 bases and J by 2 bases, with 11 bases between the two germline ends. Per germline, CDR1 SGHAT and CDR2 FQNNGV. This CDR3 is CASSFQTGAYEQYF. CDR3 DNA: TGTGCCAGCAGCTTCCAGACAGGAGCCTACGAGCAGTACTTC.

The rearrangement links TRBV29-1 to TRBJ2-3; 11 bases are shared with TRBD2. This CDR3 has 14 amino acids. CDR1 is SQVTM and CDR2 is ANQGSEA in the germline V gene. V dropped 6 bases and J dropped 4; count of bases not matched to a gene: 6. This CDR3 reads CSVATSGSADTQYF. CDR3 DNA sequence: TGCAGCGTGGCCACTAGCGGGAGCGCAGATACGCAGTATTTT.

The chain has TRBV13 and TRBJ1-1; weak D call: TRBD1 (5 bases). The ends were cut back, 8 bases at V and 12 bases at J, with 13 bases in the middle. Germline assignment: CDR1 PRHDT and CDR2 FYEKMQ (reference sequence). The CDR3 length is 10 residues. The CDR3 sequence is CASEGTRTFF. In nucleotides, the CDR3 is TGTGCCAGCGAAGGGACTAGAACTTTCTTT.

This clone has only a few counts. V gene TRBV4-1 combines with J gene TRBJ2-1; D possibly corresponds to TRBD2 (6 bases). V was pared by 4 bases and J by 4 bases, with 11 bases between. This CDR3 spans 14 amino acids. Germline-derived CDR1 and CDR2 are MGHRA and YSYEKL. CDR3 sequence: CASSPKAGYNEQFF. As DNA, the CDR3 is TGCGCCAGCAGCCCGAAAGCGGGTTACAATGAGCAGTTCTTC.

The chain combines TRBV7-8 with TRBJ2-1; 10 bases align to TRBD2. The CDR3 length is 17 residues. The V gene end was trimmed by 5 bases and the J gene end by 5 bases; junction bases not matched to a gene: 12. CDR1 is SGHVS, CDR2 FQNEAQ, per germline. The CDR3 is CASSPGLAEPTHNEQFF. CDR3 DNA sequence: TGTGCCAGCAGCCCAGGACTAGCGGAACCAACGCACAATGAGCAGTTCTTC. The complete variable domain, with remaining parts taken from reference TRBV7-8 and TRBJ2-1, reads GAGVSQSPRYKVAKRGQDVALRCDPISGHVSLFWYQQALGQGPEFLTYFQNEAQLDKSGLPSDRFFAERPEGSVSTLKIQRTQQEDSAVYLCASSPGLAEPTHNEQFFGPGTRLTVL.

The CDR3 nucleotides are TGTGCCAGCACTCCGAGACAGGGGGGCTACGAGCAGTACTTC. The encoded protein is CASTPRQGGYEQYF. The gene calls are TRBV6-5 and TRBJ2-7, with 9 bases identical to TRBD1. CDR3 length: 14 residues. CDR1 and CDR2 (germline): MNHEY, SVGAGI. The V segment lost 7 bases and the J segment 3 bases; nucleotides outside the gene matches: 7.

This clone has just a few counts. The rearrangement uses TRBV20-1 and TRBJ2-7; D gene ambiguous. Per the germline V gene, CDR1 is DFQATT and CDR2 is SNEGSKA (reference sequence). The CDR3 loop spans 11 amino acids. The V end lost 6 bases, the J end lost 3 bases, and 9 bases lay between the germline ends. The chain's CDR3 is CSARPDYEQYF. CDR3 DNA: TGCAGTGCCAGGCCCGACTACGAGCAGTACTTC.